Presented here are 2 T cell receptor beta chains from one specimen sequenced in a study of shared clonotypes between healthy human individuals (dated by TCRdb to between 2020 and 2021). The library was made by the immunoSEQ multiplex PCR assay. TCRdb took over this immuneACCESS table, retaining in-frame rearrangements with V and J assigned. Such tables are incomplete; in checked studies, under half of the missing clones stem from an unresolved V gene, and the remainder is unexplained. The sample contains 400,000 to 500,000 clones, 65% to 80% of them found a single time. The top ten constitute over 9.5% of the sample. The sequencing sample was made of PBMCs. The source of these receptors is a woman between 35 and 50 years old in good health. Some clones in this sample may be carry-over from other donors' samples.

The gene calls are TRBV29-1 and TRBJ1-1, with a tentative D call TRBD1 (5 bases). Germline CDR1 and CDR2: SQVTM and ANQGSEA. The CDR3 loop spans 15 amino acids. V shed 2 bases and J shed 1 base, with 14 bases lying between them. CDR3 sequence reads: CSVELSGRQNTEAFF. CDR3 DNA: TGCAGCGTTGAATTATCGGGGCGGCAGAACACTGAAGCTTTCTTT. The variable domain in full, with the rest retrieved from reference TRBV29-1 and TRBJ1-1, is SAVISQKPSRDICQRGTSLTIQCQVDSQVTMMFWYRQQPGQSLTLIATANQGSEATYESGFVIDKFPISRPNLTFSTLTVSNMSPEDSSIYLCSVELSGRQNTEAFFGQGTRLTVV.

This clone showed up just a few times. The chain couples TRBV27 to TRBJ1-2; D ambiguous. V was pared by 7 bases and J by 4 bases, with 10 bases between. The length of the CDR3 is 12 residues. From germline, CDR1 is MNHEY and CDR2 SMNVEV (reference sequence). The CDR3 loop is CASMGRFYGYTF. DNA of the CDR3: TGTGCCAGCATGGGGAGGTTCTATGGCTACACCTTC.